This T cell receptor beta chain was captured in a study of CD8+ T cells in alopecia areata (dated by TCRdb to between 2018 and 2020). As for the study more broadly: To study T cell clonal expansion in alopecia areata, the researchers applied high-throughput TCRbeta sequencing to both the C3H/HeJ mouse model and human patients. In humans, TCRbeta sequencing was performed on scalp tissue and on sorted CD4+ and CD8+ peripheral blood T cells from healthy controls and from patients with patchy or totalis/universalis alopecia areata. Scalp clonality was compared across normal scalp (n=4), patchy alopecia areata scalp (n=8), and alopecia totalis/universalis scalp (n=8). RNA was obtained with the PAXgene miRNA kit for fixed scalp, the miRNeasy kit for PBMCs, and the RNeasy kit for mouse skin. Amplification of TCRbeta CDR3 regions was done by immunoSEQ multiplex PCR using 35 Vbeta forward primers and 13 Jbeta reverse primers. Broader findings and caveats from the paper: TCR sequences shared between patients were less clear than in mice, possibly partly because of HLA diversity in the patient population. Lesional scalp, especially in alopecia totalis/universalis, showed higher clonality and more expanded CD8+ clones than normal scalp, suggesting antigenic drive. Resident alphabeta T cells in normal human skin are also sequenced, complicating scalp TCR repertoire analysis, unlike mouse skin dominated by gammadelta T cells.

Of note for this clone: The clone's antigen remains unknown. One base away there is no much larger clone; base qualities are not given.

From a lookup of the germline V gene (reference sequence), CDR1 and CDR2 are LNHDA and SQIVND. Unmatched junction bases come to 3, with V trimmed by 5 bases and J by 4 bases. Taken from cysteine to phenylalanine, the CDR3 has 13 residues. Only the CDR3 part of the read is kept: 39 bases, read in frame from the first base. PBMCs were isolated by density centrifugation and stained for CD3, CD4 and CD8, and CD4+ and CD8+ T cells were sorted on a FACSAria. Unaffected controls provided scalp biopsies and blood samples. The library was made by the immunoSEQ multiplex PCR assay. For TCR sequencing, RNA was extracted from every sample and reverse transcribed into cDNA to serve as template. First-strand cDNA was synthesized using SuperScript III with a 2:1 mix of oligo-dT and random hexamers. A synthetic immune receptor repertoire was used to assess amplification bias, and residual bias was removed computationally. The original pipeline was this. After raw reads were preprocessed to remove errors, the CDR3 was defined following IMGT conventions as running from the conserved cysteine to phenylalanine. Clonality was computed as 1 minus the Shannon entropy, with the entropy normalized by log2 of the number of productive unique TCRs. Scalp TCRbeta sequences were cross-referenced with sorted blood CD4 and CD8 repertoires so that the CD4 or CD8 identity of scalp clones could be inferred. TCRdb's version of the immuneACCESS table is confined to in-frame rearrangements and falls short of the full clone set. An unresolved V gene accounts for under half of the shortfall where checked; the remainder is of unknown origin. The V and J calls and clone size were taken over from that table, and D and trimming were inferred from the DNA. This sample has 200,000 or so clones in its table, and about 56% of those were observed once. Jointly, the top ten make up around 5% of the sample.

The chain links TRBV19 with TRBJ1-2; TRBD1 agrees with 8 junctional bases. The TCR comes from a human donor in good health. Sequencing was carried out using CD8+ T cells sorted from blood. The nucleotide sequence reads as follows: TGTGCCAGTAGTTACAGGGGGTCCTATGGCTACACCTTC. Translated, it gives CASSYRGSYGYTF. Joined to the reference TRBV19 and TRBJ1-2 proteins, this CDR3 gives the full variable domain: DGGITQSPKYLFRKEGQNVTLSCEQNLNHDAMYWYRQDPGQGLRLIYYSQIVNDFQKGDIAEGYSVSREKKESFPLTVTSAQKNPTAFYLCASSYRGSYGYTFGSGTRLTVV.